This is a list of T cell receptor beta chains from one sample in a study of OX40 agonist ivuxolimab in advanced cancers. The protocol was immunoSEQ multiplex PCR, while the TCRdb copy is restricted to in-frame clones and leaves out a portion. The sample includes some 84,000 clones, 85% to 90% of them seen just once. The sequencing here drew on CD4+ or CD8+ T cells sorted from blood, taken in a trial of the OX40 agonist ivuxolimab. The receptor source for this set is an adult with an advanced solid tumor such as melanoma, head and neck, liver or kidney cancer. Both conserved end residues are part of each CDR3. The order of the fields is J gene, D gene, V gene, clone size, CDR3 DNA, CDR3 protein. A D gene is named only where the DNA matches it firmly. A row's size may be missing; if present it is once, few, many or a size class.

j_gene: TRBJ2-7; d_gene: -; v_gene: TRBV27; abundance: -; CDR3nt: TGTGCCAGCCGCCTGACCCGGCCTTCCTACGAGCAGTACTTC; CDR3aa: CASRLTRPSYEQYF
j_gene: TRBJ2-2; d_gene: -; v_gene: TRBV10-3; abundance: -; CDR3nt: TGTGCCATCAGTCAAACCGGGGAGCTGTTTTTT; CDR3aa: CAISQTGELFF
j_gene: TRBJ1-2; d_gene: -; v_gene: TRBV10-2; abundance: -; CDR3nt: TGCGCCAGCAGTGAGCCGGGGCGCGGCTATGGCTACACCTTC; CDR3aa: CASSEPGRGYGYTF
j_gene: TRBJ1-2; d_gene: TRBD1; v_gene: TRBV5-1; abundance: -; CDR3nt: TGCGCCAGCAGCTTGGGGACAGGGTCTTATGGCTACACCTTC; CDR3aa: CASSLGTGSYGYTF
j_gene: TRBJ2-1; d_gene: TRBD2; v_gene: TRBV11-3; abundance: -; CDR3nt: TGTGCCAGCAGCCGGGGGGGCTCCTACAATGAGCAGTTCTTC; CDR3aa: CASSRGGSYNEQFF
j_gene: TRBJ2-7; d_gene: TRBD2; v_gene: TRBV7-2; abundance: -; CDR3nt: TGTGCCAGCAGCTTAATTAGTCGGGTCGGGAGGGCCGTATACGAGCAGTACTTC; CDR3aa: CASSLISRVGRAVYEQYF
j_gene: TRBJ2-1; d_gene: TRBD2; v_gene: TRBV6-5; abundance: -; CDR3nt: TGTGCCAGCAGTTACCGAACTAGCGGGAAAAAGTTCTTC; CDR3aa: CASSYRTSGKKFF
j_gene: TRBJ2-2; d_gene: -; v_gene: TRBV6-4; abundance: -; CDR3nt: TGTGCCAGCAGTGACGTGGGCACCGGGGAGCTGTTTTTT; CDR3aa: CASSDVGTGELFF
j_gene: TRBJ2-1; d_gene: -; v_gene: TRBV12-5; abundance: -; CDR3nt: TGTGCTAGTGGTTTGGCCTATGGGAGTTACAATGAGCAGTTCTTC; CDR3aa: CASGLAYGSYNEQFF
j_gene: TRBJ2-1; d_gene: -; v_gene: TRBV5-1; abundance: -; CDR3nt: TGCGCCAGCAGCTTGGGTAGCGCCTCCTACAATGAGCAGTTCTTC; CDR3aa: CASSLGSASYNEQFF
j_gene: TRBJ1-2; d_gene: -; v_gene: TRBV9; abundance: few; CDR3nt: TGTGCCAGCAGCGTAGGGTCAGCGCGGGGCTACACCTTC; CDR3aa: CASSVGSARGYTF
j_gene: TRBJ1-5; d_gene: -; v_gene: TRBV18; abundance: -; CDR3nt: TGTGCCAGCTCGAGGGGGGAGGAGCAGCCCCAGCATTTT; CDR3aa: CASSRGEEQPQHF
j_gene: TRBJ1-2; d_gene: TRBD1; v_gene: TRBV6-5; abundance: -; CDR3nt: TGTGCCAGATCGTTACAGGGGAAAGGCTACACCTTC; CDR3aa: CARSLQGKGYTF
j_gene: TRBJ2-2; d_gene: -; v_gene: TRBV2; abundance: -; CDR3nt: TGTGCCAGCGGGGGCAGGATGAGCACCGGGGAGCTGTTTTTT; CDR3aa: CASGGRMSTGELFF
j_gene: TRBJ1-2; d_gene: -; v_gene: TRBV5-8; abundance: -; CDR3nt: TGTGCCAGCAGCTTGCCGGGCTTGAGGGCGGAATACTATGGCTACACCTTC; CDR3aa: CASSLPGLRAEYYGYTF
j_gene: TRBJ2-3; d_gene: TRBD1; v_gene: TRBV5-1; abundance: -; CDR3nt: TGCGCCAGCAGCTTACAGGGGATCGGGGCCACAGATACGCAGTATTTT; CDR3aa: CASSLQGIGATDTQYF
j_gene: TRBJ1-1; d_gene: -; v_gene: TRBV10-3; abundance: -; CDR3nt: TGTGCCATCAGTGGATGGAGGACCCAGAACACTGAAGCTTTCTTT; CDR3aa: CAISGWRTQNTEAFF
j_gene: TRBJ2-1; d_gene: -; v_gene: TRBV5-4; abundance: once; CDR3nt: TGTGCCAGCAGCCGAAACAATGAGCAGTTCTTC; CDR3aa: CASSRNNEQFF
j_gene: TRBJ1-2; d_gene: TRBD1; v_gene: TRBV18; abundance: -; CDR3nt: TGTGCCAGCTCACCGATGGGACAGGGCCGTGCTAACTATGGCTACACCTTC; CDR3aa: CASSPMGQGRANYGYTF
j_gene: TRBJ1-2; d_gene: -; v_gene: TRBV2; abundance: -; CDR3nt: TGTAAAACCGGGACGGAATACTATGGCTACACCTTC; CDR3aa: CKTGTEYYGYTF
j_gene: TRBJ2-3; d_gene: TRBD2; v_gene: TRBV5-4; abundance: -; CDR3nt: TGTGCCAGCAGCTTGTGGCTAGCGGGCCTCACAGATACGCAGTATTTT; CDR3aa: CASSLWLAGLTDTQYF
j_gene: TRBJ1-1; d_gene: -; v_gene: TRBV5-8; abundance: few; CDR3nt: TGTGCCAGCACCCCATGGGGGGCTGAAGCTTTCTTT; CDR3aa: CASTPWGAEAFF
j_gene: TRBJ1-1; d_gene: TRBD1; v_gene: TRBV28; abundance: once; CDR3nt: TGTGCCAGCATCCAACCGGGACAGTTCAACACTGAAGCTTTCTTT; CDR3aa: CASIQPGQFNTEAFF
j_gene: TRBJ1-2; d_gene: -; v_gene: TRBV29-1; abundance: -; CDR3nt: TGCAGCGTTGAGAATGGACAGAGCTATGGCTACACCTTC; CDR3aa: CSVENGQSYGYTF
j_gene: TRBJ2-1; d_gene: TRBD2; v_gene: TRBV5-1; abundance: -; CDR3nt: TGCGCCAGCAGCAGCGGGAGTAGGTACAATGAGCAGTTCTTC; CDR3aa: CASSSGSRYNEQFF
j_gene: TRBJ2-2; d_gene: -; v_gene: TRBV13; abundance: -; CDR3nt: TGTGCCAGCGAGAGAGGGGCGAACACCGGGGAGCTGTTTTTT; CDR3aa: CASERGANTGELFF
j_gene: TRBJ2-4; d_gene: TRBD1; v_gene: TRBV5-4; abundance: -; CDR3nt: TGTGCCAGCAGCAGGGGACAGATGCTAGCCAAAAACATTCAGTACTTC; CDR3aa: CASSRGQMLAKNIQYF
j_gene: TRBJ2-3; d_gene: TRBD1; v_gene: TRBV6-6; abundance: once; CDR3nt: TGTGCCAGCAGTTCCCCGGGACAGGGGGCGTCAGATACGCAGTATTTT; CDR3aa: CASSSPGQGASDTQYF
j_gene: TRBJ1-2; d_gene: -; v_gene: TRBV6-5; abundance: -; CDR3nt: TGTGCCAGCAGTCGGCGTGTGGGGGTTCACTATGGCTACACCTTC; CDR3aa: CASSRRVGVHYGYTF
j_gene: TRBJ2-2; d_gene: TRBD2; v_gene: TRBV7-6; abundance: -; CDR3nt: TGTGCCAGCAGCTTAGAGACTAGCCTAAACACCGGGGAGCTGTTTTTT; CDR3aa: CASSLETSLNTGELFF
j_gene: TRBJ1-3; d_gene: -; v_gene: TRBV6-6; abundance: -; CDR3nt: TGTGCCAGCAGTTACTCAAAGGTAGACACCATATATTTT; CDR3aa: CASSYSKVDTIYF
j_gene: TRBJ2-5; d_gene: TRBD2; v_gene: TRBV11-2; abundance: once; CDR3nt: TGTGCCAGCAGCTTAGCGGGAGGTCTAAAGACCCAGTACTTC; CDR3aa: CASSLAGGLKTQYF
j_gene: TRBJ1-5; d_gene: TRBD1; v_gene: TRBV19; abundance: few; CDR3nt: TGTGCCAGTAGTTCAGGAACTTGGGACAGACCGAGCAATCAGCCCCAGCATTTT; CDR3aa: CASSSGTWDRPSNQPQHF
j_gene: TRBJ1-4; d_gene: -; v_gene: TRBV5-3; abundance: -; CDR3nt: TGTGCCAGAAGCTTGGTAGGTGAGGGCGGTGCTAATGAAAAACTGTTTTTT; CDR3aa: CARSLVGEGGANEKLFF
j_gene: TRBJ2-5; d_gene: -; v_gene: TRBV7-2; abundance: -; CDR3nt: TGTGCCAGCAGCTTATTCTCAGGGGTGGAGACCCAGTACTTC; CDR3aa: CASSLFSGVETQYF
j_gene: TRBJ2-3; d_gene: TRBD2; v_gene: TRBV15; abundance: -; CDR3nt: TGTGCCACCAGCAGACGTATAGCGGGGAGCACAGATACGCAGTATTTT; CDR3aa: CATSRRIAGSTDTQYF
j_gene: TRBJ2-5; d_gene: -; v_gene: TRBV13; abundance: -; CDR3nt: TGTGCCAGCAGCCCACGGATCTCGACCCAGTACTTC; CDR3aa: CASSPRISTQYF
j_gene: TRBJ2-4; d_gene: -; v_gene: TRBV29-1; abundance: -; CDR3nt: TGCAGCGTTTCTGGGGTAGCCAAAAACATTCAGTACTTC; CDR3aa: CSVSGVAKNIQYF
j_gene: TRBJ1-5; d_gene: -; v_gene: TRBV4-1; abundance: -; CDR3nt: TGCGCCAGCAGCCAAGATCCGGTTAGCAATCAGCCCCAGCATTTT; CDR3aa: CASSQDPVSNQPQHF
j_gene: TRBJ2-1; d_gene: TRBD1; v_gene: TRBV9; abundance: -; CDR3nt: TGTGCCAGCAACCGACAGGGGATGAGAGTCGATGAGCAGTTCTTC; CDR3aa: CASNRQGMRVDEQFF
j_gene: TRBJ1-4; d_gene: -; v_gene: TRBV30; abundance: -; CDR3nt: TGTGCCTGGAGTGAGTGGGCGGGTGAAAAACTGTTTTTT; CDR3aa: CAWSEWAGEKLFF
j_gene: TRBJ1-5; d_gene: -; v_gene: TRBV27; abundance: once; CDR3nt: TGTGCCAGCAGTTTATCGAATTGGGGCGATCAGCCCCAGCATTTT; CDR3aa: CASSLSNWGDQPQHF
j_gene: TRBJ1-2; d_gene: -; v_gene: TRBV29-1; abundance: -; CDR3nt: TGCAGCGCCTATACTCGGGTTTATGGCTACACCTTC; CDR3aa: CSAYTRVYGYTF
j_gene: TRBJ2-5; d_gene: -; v_gene: TRBV2; abundance: -; CDR3nt: TGTGCCAGCGCATCAGGGTTCGGGGAGACCCAGTACTTC; CDR3aa: CASASGFGETQYF
j_gene: TRBJ2-7; d_gene: TRBD1; v_gene: TRBV18; abundance: -; CDR3nt: TGTGCCAGCTCACCGACGGGACAGTATGGGCAGGGAGTTTACGAGCAGTACTTC; CDR3aa: CASSPTGQYGQGVYEQYF
j_gene: TRBJ2-7; d_gene: -; v_gene: TRBV7-8; abundance: -; CDR3nt: TGTGCCAGCAGCTTAGCTTTTCCTAGTGAAACCTACGAGCAGTACTTC; CDR3aa: CASSLAFPSETYEQYF
j_gene: TRBJ2-3; d_gene: -; v_gene: TRBV6-1; abundance: -; CDR3nt: TGTGCCAGCAGTGCCCCCTTACTTAGCGCACAGTCAGGTACGCAGTATTTT; CDR3aa: CASSAPLLSAQSGTQYF
j_gene: TRBJ1-6; d_gene: -; v_gene: TRBV11-2; abundance: few; CDR3nt: TGTGCCTGTTCAAGGACAGCGAGAGATTCACCCCTCCACTTT; CDR3aa: CACSRTARDSPLHF
j_gene: TRBJ1-2; d_gene: TRBD1; v_gene: TRBV2; abundance: once; CDR3nt: TGTGCCAGCAGCGAGACAGGGGCTGGCTACACCTTC; CDR3aa: CASSETGAGYTF
j_gene: TRBJ2-5; d_gene: TRBD1; v_gene: TRBV6-5; abundance: -; CDR3nt: TGTGCCAGCAGTTTCGGGACAGCCCAAGAGACCCAGTACTTC; CDR3aa: CASSFGTAQETQYF
j_gene: TRBJ1-1; d_gene: TRBD1; v_gene: TRBV9; abundance: -; CDR3nt: TGTGCCAGCAGCGGACAGGGGGCGAATGAAGCTTTCTTT; CDR3aa: CASSGQGANEAFF
j_gene: TRBJ2-2; d_gene: -; v_gene: TRBV4-3; abundance: -; CDR3nt: TGCGCCAGCAGCCAAGATTTCTGGAACACCGGGGAGCTGTTTTTT; CDR3aa: CASSQDFWNTGELFF
j_gene: TRBJ2-7; d_gene: -; v_gene: TRBV10-3; abundance: -; CDR3nt: TGTGCCAGCAGGGGCTATAACACCTACGAGCAGTACTTC; CDR3aa: CASRGYNTYEQYF
j_gene: TRBJ2-3; d_gene: -; v_gene: TRBV4-3; abundance: -; CDR3nt: TGCGCCAGCAGCCAAGGAAGAACAGATACGCAGTATTTT; CDR3aa: CASSQGRTDTQYF
j_gene: TRBJ2-1; d_gene: TRBD2; v_gene: TRBV19; abundance: -; CDR3nt: TGTGCCAGTAGGATAGAGACTAGCGGTTACAATGAGCAGTTCTTC; CDR3aa: CASRIETSGYNEQFF
j_gene: TRBJ1-6; d_gene: -; v_gene: TRBV7-9; abundance: once; CDR3nt: TGTGCCAGCAGCTCGCAGGGCTCCTATAATTCACCCCTCCACTTT; CDR3aa: CASSSQGSYNSPLHF
j_gene: TRBJ1-5; d_gene: -; v_gene: TRBV2; abundance: -; CDR3nt: TGTGCCAGCACCGCAACCCCTCAGGGGTCTGGTCATTTT; CDR3aa: CASTATPQGSGHF
j_gene: TRBJ2-7; d_gene: -; v_gene: TRBV11-3; abundance: few; CDR3nt: TGTGCCAGCAGCCCCGAACGGTCACATCTTTACGAGCAGTACTTC; CDR3aa: CASSPERSHLYEQYF
j_gene: TRBJ1-5; d_gene: TRBD1; v_gene: TRBV28; abundance: -; CDR3nt: TGTGCCAGCAGTTCTGGACAGGATCAGCCCCAGCATTTT; CDR3aa: CASSSGQDQPQHF